One T cell receptor (beta chain) is described in this entry. The identical CDR3 is also encoded by other nucleotide sequences in the sample. This entry belongs to a study of control samples from healthy donors and cancer patients. The repertoire was sequenced with immunoSEQ multiplex PCR; TCRdb's copy has only in-frame clones and lacks some. This table has some 120,000 clones, roughly 87% appearing once. The CDR3 runs 15 residues. Deletions cut 5 bases from V and 3 bases from J, with 13 bases between. Germline V CDR1 and CDR2: KGHDR, SFDVKD. The rearrangement links TRBV24-1 to TRBJ1-5; TRBD1 might be the D (5 bases). This TCR was recovered from a middle-aged man in good health. The sequencing sample was made of blood. The CDR3 region has the DNA TGTGCCACCAGTGGTTCAGGGTCGGACAATCAGCCCCAGCATTTT. Translated: CATSGSGSDNQPQHF.